This T cell receptor beta chain emerged from a study of blood T cell repertoires in COVID-19. Germline CDR1 SGHKS, CDR2 YYEKEE (reference sequence). Unmatched junction bases numbered 5, after V lost 3 bases and J lost 1 base. The CDR3 consists of 15 residues. Sequenced by immunoSEQ multiplex PCR; TCRdb stores in-frame clones only, minus some. The table lists a few hundred thousand clones, nearly 90% of them singletons. The receptor was isolated from a woman aged 60-75 years with COVID-19, enrolled during active disease. The V call is TRBV5-5, the J call TRBJ1-1; TRBD1 aligns across 8 bases. Input material: peripheral blood. The CDR3 here is CASSYADRENTEAFF. As DNA, the CDR3 is TGTGCCAGCAGCTACGCGGACAGGGAGAACACTGAAGCTTTCTTT.